This TCR beta chain comes out of a study of blood T cell repertoires in COVID-19. The overall study: Some COVID-19 samples were acute and others convalescent; all came from the United States, Italy and Spain. T cells, B-cell-depleted T cells, or PBMCs provided the cDNA or gDNA that served as material.

CDR3 length: 17 amino acids. The V segment lost 0 bases and the J segment 2 bases; nucleotides outside the gene matches: 4. Germline V gives CDR1 SGDLS, CDR2 YYNGEE. In the original analysis: Quantification of nucleated cells was approximated via reference gene primer amplification. The data were produced by immunoSEQ multiplex PCR, yet TCRdb's version contains in-frame clones alone and is incomplete. That table is the source of V, J and clone size, and D and trimming were worked out from the DNA. Of 310,000 or so clones listed, around 86% are singletons. Sequenced sample: peripheral blood. This clonotype was sampled from a woman in her twenties or thirties who had recovered from COVID-19. The V gene is TRBV9, the J gene TRBJ2-1, with TRBD2 matching 11 bases. CDR3 nucleotides: TGTGCCAGCAGCGTAGAAGCACTAGCGGGGGCCTACAATGAGCAGTTCTTC. It is translated as CASSVEALAGAYNEQFF.